This T cell receptor beta chain was captured in a study of shared clonotypes between healthy human individuals. CDR1 is SGHDN, CDR2 FVKESK, per germline. V shed 3 bases and J 4 bases; nucleotides not matched to a gene: 1. The length of the CDR3 is 13 residues. Each PCR replicate run on unsorted PBMC took in 300 to 350 ng DNA, tens of thousands of T cell genomes. Sequencing was performed on unsorted PBMC DNA using ten immunoSEQ deep assay plates. Clones were sequenced by immunoSEQ multiplex PCR, and TCRdb holds only the in-frame ones, with some missing. The profile shows over 400,000 clones, approximately 84% of them singletons.

This chain joins TRBV14 and TRBJ1-2, with 8 bases identical to TRBD1. This sequence originates from a woman aged 40-49 years in good health. Some clones in this sample may be carry-over from other donors' samples. The sample was PBMCs. Here the CDR3 reads CASSQGQVYGYTF. In nucleotides, the CDR3 is TGTGCCAGCAGCCAGGGACAGGTCTATGGCTACACCTTC.